The sequence of this T cell receptor beta chain was determined in a study of neurological immune-mediated disorders. cDNA synthesis was performed by 5'RACE with 10-nucleotide random UMIs. Every sequencing run produced over 180 million TCR-beta sequences, and the sequences from any one run covered 15-18 subjects. TCRdb re-derived calls from the 5' RACE reads in MiXCR, one entry per CDR3 protein. The sample includes roughly 59,000 distinct CDR3 sequences, around 5% of them seen just once. V was cut by 1 base and J by 3 bases, with 7 bases left in between. CDR3 size: 12 residues. Germline CDR1 reads DFQATT; CDR2 reads SNEGSKA (reference sequence). The table lists this clonotype with a few counts.

The specimen sequenced was PBMCs. The sequence came from a human donor with multiple sclerosis. The donor label of this sample is uncertain. V gene TRBV20-1 combines with J gene TRBJ2-7; no clear D gene. CDR3 residues: CSARGRNYEQYF. For the CDR3, the DNA is TGCAGTGCTAGAGGTAGGAACTACGAGCAGTACTTC.